This entry concerns a single TCR beta chain. Repertoires were generated with immunoSEQ multiplex PCR, while TCRdb's copy carries only in-frame clones and drops some. The sample shows around 92,000 clones, under 95% of them seen only once. V lost 4 bases, J lost 3 bases, and 10 bases stayed unmatched. The CDR3 runs 18 residues. Looked up from germline, CDR1 is MNHNS and CDR2 is SASEGT. This sample is drawn from a study of T cell changes during pregnancy in multiple sclerosis. The clonotype originates from a female donor with multiple sclerosis, enrolled in a pregnancy study. This rearrangement joins TRBV6-1 to TRBJ2-7, with 15 nucleotides matching TRBD2. The source material was peripheral blood, sampled after pregnancy. The CDR3, as DNA: TGTGCCAGCAGTGCTCGGACTAGCGGGAGGGTAAGATACTACGAGCAGTACTTC. Its translation: CASSARTSGRVRYYEQYF.